This T cell receptor beta chain was recorded in a study of kidney transplant recipient with SARS-CoV-2 infection. This clonotype came up a few times. TCRdb re-analysed the reads in MiXCR, keeping a single row per CDR3 protein. The profile covers 250,000 or so distinct CDR3 sequences, with under 35% appearing a single time and roughly 7% taken by the ten largest. There are 17 residues in the CDR3. Germline CDR1 KGHSY, CDR2 FQNENV. Trimming removed 5 bases at V and 4 bases at J, with 23 bases between. The chain is built from TRBV16 and TRBJ1-2; no firm D call. The starting material was a blood sample, obtained at baseline and between days 110 and 120 from a kidney transplant recipient. The receptor was derived from a male patient aged 30 to 39 who had COVID-19 and was a kidney transplant recipient. Some T cells may have originated in the graft donor. The CDR3 DNA reads as TGTGCCAGCAGCTATTGTCCGGTCGTTAGAAAGACCTATGGCTACACCTTC. Amino acid sequence: CASSYCPVVRKTYGYTF.